This TCR beta chain originates from a study of identical twins' blood T cells. From the 5' RACE reads, TCRdb called clonotypes with MiXCR, one entry per CDR3 protein. The sample records 400,000 or so distinct CDR3 sequences, about 28% being singletons. This clonotype has only a few counts. CDR1 and CDR2 from the germline V gene are LNHDA and SQIVND (reference sequence). The V gene lost 8 bases and the J gene lost 8 bases, with 15 bases spanning the gap. This CDR3 has 12 amino acids. Six healthy women, forming three identical twin pairs, donated samples. Reared together, all three twin pairs probably met the same infectious agents and vaccines.

Sequences were obtained from PBMCs. The chain carries TRBV19 and TRBJ1-2; D is uncertain. The TCR was taken from a woman aged 18 to 55 in good health. CDR3 protein: CASRSIFGGYTF. The CDR3 bases are TGTGCCAGTCGGTCAATTTTTGGAGGCTACACCTTC.